A selection of T cell receptor beta chains follows, all from one sample in a study of T-cell memory formation after mild COVID-19. TCRdb itself ran the 5' RACE reads through MiXCR, one entry per CDR3 protein. The profile covers 350,000 to 400,000 distinct CDR3 sequences, with around 15% appearing a single time and roughly 22% taken by the ten largest. The sequenced sample was PBMCs or a T cell subset sorted from them (not recorded which). These receptors all come from a man aged 18 to 30 who had mild COVID-19 (a few samples of this study predate the infection). Cell type and time point are not known. Each CDR3 is given with its conserved first and last residue. The order of the fields is J gene, V gene, clone size, D gene, CDR3 protein, CDR3 DNA. A D gene is named only where the DNA matches it firmly. The size entry is marked missing in some rows and otherwise reads once, few, many or a size class.

j_gene: TRBJ1-5
v_gene: TRBV27
abundance: NA
d_gene: NA
CDR3aa: CASSLSRDDQPQHF
CDR3nt: TGTGCCAGCAGTTTATCCCGGGATGACCAGCCCCAGCATTTT

j_gene: TRBJ1-4
v_gene: TRBV30
abundance: few
d_gene: NA
CDR3aa: CAWSVQGKLFF
CDR3nt: TGTGCCTGGAGTGTACAAGGGAAACTGTTTTTT

j_gene: TRBJ2-5
v_gene: TRBV9
abundance: NA
d_gene: NA
CDR3aa: CASSVDVGGHQETQYF
CDR3nt: TGTGCCAGCAGCGTAGACGTGGGGGGGCACCAAGAGACCCAGTACTTC

j_gene: TRBJ2-3
v_gene: TRBV7-9
abundance: few
d_gene: TRBD1
CDR3aa: CASSLAPGTGGARDTQYF
CDR3nt: TGTGCCAGCAGCTTAGCACCCGGGACAGGGGGCGCAAGGGATACGCAGTATTTT

j_gene: TRBJ2-5
v_gene: TRBV6-2/TRBV6-3
abundance: NA
d_gene: NA
CDR3aa: CASTITRLAETQYF
CDR3nt: TGTGCCAGCACCATAACCCGATTAGCGGAGACCCAGTACTTC

j_gene: TRBJ2-1
v_gene: TRBV3-1
abundance: NA
d_gene: NA
CDR3aa: CASSQGDLNEQFF
CDR3nt: TGTGCCAGCAGCCAAGGGGACCTCAATGAGCAGTTCTTC

j_gene: TRBJ1-4
v_gene: TRBV5-5
abundance: few
d_gene: NA
CDR3aa: CASSLEGWDGEKLFF
CDR3nt: TGTGCCAGCAGCTTGGAAGGCTGGGATGGTGAAAAACTGTTTTTT

j_gene: TRBJ2-1
v_gene: TRBV2
abundance: few
d_gene: TRBD2
CDR3aa: CASSEGTSGNEQFF
CDR3nt: TGTGCCAGCAGTGAGGGGACTAGCGGCAATGAGCAGTTCTTC

j_gene: TRBJ2-5
v_gene: TRBV7-9
abundance: few
d_gene: NA
CDR3aa: CASRRIAETQYF
CDR3nt: TGTGCCAGCAGACGCATTGCAGAGACCCAGTACTTC

j_gene: TRBJ2-3
v_gene: TRBV7-7
abundance: many
d_gene: TRBD1
CDR3aa: CASSLGTGGADTQYF
CDR3nt: TGTGCCAGCAGCCTAGGGACAGGGGGCGCAGATACGCAGTATTTT

j_gene: TRBJ1-3
v_gene: TRBV5-1
abundance: many
d_gene: NA
CDR3aa: CASSLDGTLGNTIYF
CDR3nt: TGCGCCAGCAGCTTAGACGGAACTCTTGGAAACACCATATATTTT

j_gene: TRBJ2-2
v_gene: TRBV7-2
abundance: few
d_gene: NA
CDR3aa: CASSPKNTGELFF
CDR3nt: TGTGCCAGCAGCCCCAAGAACACCGGGGAGCTGTTTTTT

j_gene: TRBJ1-1
v_gene: TRBV6-5
abundance: few
d_gene: NA
CDR3aa: CASGRRSNTEAFF
CDR3nt: TGTGCCAGCGGGAGGAGATCGAACACTGAAGCTTTCTTT